Below, one T cell receptor (beta chain) is given with its context. Its matching antigen is unknown. The method was immunoSEQ multiplex PCR; TCRdb's version includes in-frame clones alone and lacks a portion of them. This table holds over 100,000 clones, more than 85% found once. Germline V CDR1 and CDR2: SGHRS, YFSETQ. J gave up 1 base and V 3 bases, and 7 bases lay outside the gene matches. This CDR3 is 15 amino acids long. This specimen belongs to a study of graft-versus-host responses after intestinal transplantation. The specimen was unstimulated CD4+ T cells sorted from spleen or lymph node cells, collected before intestinal transplant. The chain links TRBV5-1 to TRBJ2-7; 7 positions agree with TRBD1. The sequence derives from a human donor who received an intestinal transplant. As DNA, the CDR3 is TGCGCCAGCAGCTGGGGACAGAGTCGATCCTACGAGCAGTACTTC. Translation: CASSWGQSRSYEQYF.